The 19 T cell receptor beta chains in this list originate from one sample, sequenced in a study of control samples from healthy donors and cancer patients. Data came from immunoSEQ multiplex PCR; TCRdb stores just in-frame clones and leaves some out. Found here are around 120,000 clones, around nine tenths of them singletons; the top ten hold less than 3%. Input material: blood. These receptor sequences come from an older woman in good health.

V gene TRBV4-3 combines with J gene TRBJ2-3; TRBD2 agrees at 8 bases. Germline lookup yields CDR1 LGHNA and CDR2 YSLEER. CDR3 length: 17 amino acids. V was pared by 3 bases and J by 4 bases, with 12 bases of the junction left unmatched. The CDR3: CASSQGRGGGGSDTQYF. CDR3 sequence (DNA): TGCGCCAGCAGCCAGGGTCGGGGGGGCGGAGGGTCAGATACGCAGTATTTT.

The genes are TRBV3-1 (or the pseudogene TRBV3-2) and TRBJ1-5, with 7 bases fitting TRBD1. V was clipped by 3 bases and J by 7 bases; unmatched bases: 15. The CDR3 is 17 residues long. The V gene's germline CDR1 is LGHDT and CDR2 YNNKEL (reference sequence). CDR3 in DNA: TGTGCCAGCAGCCACGGGGGCGGGCAGGGGGGAGGACAGCCCCAGCATTTT. The encoded protein is CASSHGGGQGGGQPQHF.

This clone was counted a single time. This rearrangement joins TRBV11-2 to TRBJ1-1; D unresolved. Germline assignment: CDR1 SGHAT and CDR2 FQNNGV. The CDR3 totals 12 residues. The V and J ends lost 5 bases and 4 bases respectively, with 8 bases between them. This chain's CDR3 is CASSRSGTEAFF. In DNA, the CDR3 is TGTGCCAGCAGCCGATCTGGCACTGAAGCTTTCTTT.

The chain carries TRBV9 and TRBJ2-3; D may match TRBD1 or TRBD2 (6 bases each). Germline loops: CDR1 SGDLS, CDR2 YYNGEE. The germline V and J ends were trimmed by 5 bases and 5 bases, with 15 bases remaining between them. CDR3 size: 14 residues. CDR3: CASSTGAEGDTQYF. CDR3 nucleotide sequence: TGTGCCAGCAGTACGGGGGCCGAAGGAGATACGCAGTATTTT.

In DNA form, the CDR3 reads TGTGCCAGCAGCCCTGGGACCCCAAGCAGAAACATTCAGTACTTC. It codes for CASSPGTPSRNIQYF. The V gene is TRBV7-2, the J gene TRBJ2-4, with D perhaps TRBD1 or TRBD2 (5 bases each). The V end was cut by 5 bases, the J end by 6 bases, with 17 bases between. The CDR3 extends over 15 amino acids. Germline CDR1 and CDR2: SGHTA and FQGNSA.

The CDR3: CASSPPVPLGNTIYF. CDR3 DNA: TGTGCCAGTAGTCCCCCCGTACCTCTCGGAAACACCATATATTTT. The chain links TRBV19 to TRBJ1-3; D unclear. Trimming removed 5 bases from V and 4 bases from J, with 15 bases in between. This CDR3 region has 15 residues. Germline V gene sequence: CDR1 LNHDA, CDR2 SQIVND (reference sequence).

The CDR3 nucleotides are TGTGCCAGCAGTGCAACTAGCGGGGGGGCAGATACGCAGTATTTT. It codes for CASSATSGGADTQYF. The chain links TRBV6-4 to TRBJ2-3; 13 bases match TRBD2. Germline loops: CDR1 MRHNA, CDR2 SNTAGT. The CDR3 consists of 15 residues. Trimming cost V 4 bases and J 4 bases; bases outside gene matches: 2.

The chain recombines TRBV9 with TRBJ2-7; D is undetermined. This CDR3 has 14 residues. The germline gives CDR1 SGDLS, CDR2 YYNGEE. Trimming removed 4 bases at V and 4 bases at J, with 15 bases between. The CDR3 loop is CASSLDGSSYEQYF. In DNA, the CDR3 is TGTGCCAGCAGCCTCGACGGATCCTCTTACGAGCAGTACTTC. The full variable domain, rest sourced from reference TRBV9 and TRBJ2-7, is DSGVTQTPKHLITATGQRVTLRCSPRSGDLSVYWYQQSLDQGLQFLIQYYNGEERAKGNILERFSAQQFPDLHSELNLSSLELGDSALYFCASSLDGSSYEQYFGPGTRLTVT.

This clone came up once. The chain couples TRBV5-6 to TRBJ2-7, with D perhaps TRBD2 (6 bases). This CDR3 comprises 13 residues. Per the germline V gene, CDR1 is SGHDT and CDR2 is YYEEEE. Trimming took 3 bases from V and 9 from J, leaving 16 bases between them. The CDR3 sequence is CASSSSGLLGQYF. In DNA form, the CDR3 reads TGTGCCAGCAGCTCTTCGGGACTTTTGGGGCAGTACTTC. Looking up the rest from reference TRBV5-6 and TRBJ2-7 gives the full variable domain: DAGVTQSPTHLIKTRGQQVTLRCSPKSGHDTVSWYQQALGQGPQFIFQYYEEEERQRGNFPDRFSGHQFPNYSSELNVNALLLGDSALYLCASSSSGLLGQYFGPGTRLTVT.

The chain links TRBV25-1 to TRBJ1-1; D gene uncertain. Germline V CDR1 and CDR2: MGHDK, SYGVNS. V lost 3 bases, J lost 1 base, and 12 bases lay in between. This CDR3 has 15 amino acids. CDR3: CASSDPRQPNTEAFF. The CDR3 DNA sequence: TGTGCCAGCAGTGACCCAAGGCAGCCGAACACTGAAGCTTTCTTT.

This chain joins TRBV3-1 (or the pseudogene TRBV3-2) and TRBJ1-3; perhaps TRBD1 as D (6 bases). V was cut by 5 bases and J by 1 base, with 9 bases left in between. CDR3 length equals 14 residues. Germline V lookup: CDR1 LGHDT, CDR2 YNNKEL (reference sequence). CDR3 coding DNA: TGTGCCAGCAGCTACGGACAGTCTGGAAACACCATATATTTT. Amino acids: CASSYGQSGNTIYF.

In DNA, the CDR3 is TGCGCCAGCAGCCCGCCGGGACAGAACTATGGCTACACCTTC. It is translated as CASSPPGQNYGYTF. This sequence joins TRBV4-1 and TRBJ1-2, with 7 bases matching TRBD1. The CDR3 loop spans 14 amino acids. From germline, CDR1 is MGHRA and CDR2 YSYEKL. Germline trimming cut 4 bases from V and 2 bases from J; bases unmatched to any gene: 4.

The rearrangement joins TRBV15 to TRBJ2-3, with 12 bases lining up with TRBD2. Germline V gene lookup returns CDR1 LNHNV and CDR2 YYDKDF (reference sequence). V was pared by 1 base and J by 2 bases, with 4 bases of the junction left unmatched. The CDR3 consists of 17 residues. CDR3 DNA: TGTGCCACCAGCAGAGGTCTAGCGGGGGGGCTCACAGATACGCAGTATTTT. Amino acids: CATSRGLAGGLTDTQYF.

In its sample, this clone was seen a few times. The chain is built from TRBV7-3 and TRBJ1-1; the match to TRBD1 covers 8 bases. The V segment lost 5 bases and the J segment 1 base; nucleotides outside the gene matches: 3. Germline assignment: CDR1 SGHTA and CDR2 FQGTGA. The CDR3 has 14 amino acids. The CDR3 sequence: CASSPGQGNTEAFF. The CDR3 DNA is TGTGCCAGCAGCCCCGGACAGGGGAACACTGAAGCTTTCTTT.

The J gene is TRBJ1-2, the V gene TRBV29-1, with unresolved D. CDR3 length: 15 amino acids. Germline V gene lookup returns CDR1 SQVTM and CDR2 ANQGSEA. Between the trimmed V and J ends, which lost 3 bases and 5 bases, there was a span of 19 bases. CDR3: CSVDSPHTNWYGYTF. The CDR3 region has the DNA TGCAGCGTTGACAGTCCTCACACCAACTGGTATGGCTACACCTTC.

The chain joins TRBV7-8 to TRBJ1-4, with TRBD1 matching over 8 bases. The ends lost 5 bases at V and 5 bases at J; junction bases unmatched: 4. CDR3 length: 14 residues. From germline, CDR1 is SGHVS and CDR2 FQNEAQ. CDR3 in amino acids: CASSLDRGNEKLFF. CDR3 DNA: TGTGCCAGCAGCCTAGACAGGGGAAATGAAAAACTGTTTTTT.

The V and J genes are TRBV2 and TRBJ2-7; TRBD2 aligns across 8 bases. Germline CDR1 is SNHLY and CDR2 is FYNNEI. V lost 6 bases to trimming and J lost 1 base; unmatched junction nucleotides: 8. The CDR3 consists of 15 residues. DNA for the CDR3: TGTGCCAGCAGGGGTGGACTAGCCGGATCCTACGAGCAGTACTTC. It codes for CASRGGLAGSYEQYF.

The sample holds a few counts of this clone. The same CDR3 arises from other DNA sequences in this sample as well. The rearrangement uses TRBV6-1 and TRBJ1-2; no reliable D call. This CDR3 comprises 13 residues. V shed 3 bases and J shed 4 bases, with 9 bases lying between them. Germline-derived CDR1 and CDR2 are MNHNS and SASEGT. DNA of the CDR3: TGTGCCAGCAGTGAGACCGGAGTCTATGGCTACACCTTC. As protein: CASSETGVYGYTF.

The chain combines TRBV7-8 with TRBJ1-3; TRBD1 might be the D (5 bases). The CDR3 has 15 amino acids. V was clipped by 8 bases and J by 3 bases, with 17 bases between them. The germline gives CDR1 SGHVS, CDR2 FQNEAQ. CDR3 bases: TGTGCCAGCGGCAAGGAGAGGGGAGGTGGAAACACCATATATTTT. It specifies CASGKERGGGNTIYF.